The 9 T cell receptor beta chains below come from one sample, sequenced in a study of post-analysis software for immune sequencing data. Study outcomes and limitations: Patients showed TRBV5-6, TRBV5-1 and TRBV20-1 among roughly 5 TRBV segments more frequent than in controls.

Built from TCR beta cDNA, the libraries had unique molecular identifiers in them. In TCRdb, the PCR reads were re-called with MiXCR into one record per CDR3 protein. The repertoire holds hundreds of thousands of distinct CDR3 sequences, 25% to 30% seen once, with around 0.56% in the top ten. For these TCRs, the target antigens are not known. Sequencing was carried out using blood. Receptors were obtained from a girl aged 10-17 years with multiple sclerosis.

The chain joins TRBV20-1 to TRBJ2-5; TRBD2 might be the D (6 bases). Germline values: CDR1 DFQATT, CDR2 SNEGSKA (reference sequence). The CDR3 is 14 amino acids. The V end lost 6 bases, the J end lost 2 bases, and 16 bases lay between the germline ends. This CDR3 reads CSAPPWGEQETQYF. The CDR3 region has the DNA TGCAGTGCCCCCCCTTGGGGGGAACAAGAGACCCAGTACTTC.

As for this clonotype: With a much larger clone just one base away, this may be a read error. V is TRBV11-3 and J is TRBJ1-1, with D possibly matching TRBD1 (6 bases). This CDR3 comprises 14 residues. Per the germline V gene, CDR1 is SGHNT and CDR2 is YENEEA. CDR3 region: CASSLAGVNTEACF. Here the CDR3 DNA reads TGTGCCAGCAGCTTAGCAGGGGTGAACACTGAAGCTTGCTTT. Combining the CDR3 with reference TRBV11-3 and TRBJ1-1 gives the whole variable domain EAGVVQSPRYKIIEKKQPVAFWCNPISGHNTLYWYLQNLGQGPELLIRYENEEAVDDSQLPKDRFSAERLKGVDSTLKIQPAELGDSAVYLCASSLAGVNTEACFGQGTRLTVV.

The chain has TRBV4-1 and TRBJ1-1; a possible D gene is TRBD1 (6 bases). The V end was cut by 0 bases, the J end by 5 bases, with 13 bases between. Germline V gene sequence: CDR1 MGHRA, CDR2 YSYEKL. The CDR3 consists of 15 residues. In DNA, the CDR3 is TGCGCCAGCAGCCAAGAGGGGGCCCCCGGAACTGAAGCTTTCTTT. Translation gives CASSQEGAPGTEAFF.

Many counts were recorded for this clonotype. The rearrangement links TRBV29-1 to TRBJ1-1; the D gene is possibly TRBD1 (5 bases). V dropped 3 bases and J dropped 4 bases, with 12 bases sitting between them. The CDR3 is 13 residues long. The germline V gene has CDR1 SQVTM and CDR2 ANQGSEA. CDR3 sequence: CSVDVAGGTEAFF. The CDR3 DNA is TGCAGCGTTGATGTGGCGGGGGGCACTGAAGCTTTCTTT.

The chain employs TRBV9 and TRBJ2-3; the D is unclear. Per germline, CDR1 SGDLS and CDR2 YYNGEE. V was cut by 0 bases and J by 6 bases, with 8 bases left in between. This CDR3 has 13 amino acids. This CDR3 reads CASSVAPRDTQYF. The CDR3 coding sequence is TGTGCCAGCAGCGTAGCCCCGCGGGATACGCAGTATTTT.

In this sample, this clonotype turned up a few times. The chain links TRBV20-1 to TRBJ2-5; D is perhaps TRBD1 (5 bases). V gave up 3 bases and J gave up 2 bases, with 19 bases separating them. This CDR3 spans 16 amino acids. The V gene's germline CDR1 is DFQATT and CDR2 SNEGSKA (reference sequence). This chain's CDR3 is CSASAPHFPGQETQYF. The CDR3 DNA reads TGCAGTGCTAGCGCCCCTCACTTCCCAGGGCAAGAGACCCAGTACTTC.

This clonotype was recorded a few times. The V and J genes are TRBV10-3 and TRBJ1-4, with a tentative D call TRBD1 (5 bases). The CDR3 totals 14 residues. CDR1 and CDR2 (germline): ENHRY, SYGVKD. V lost 2 bases and J lost 8, with 12 bases in between. The CDR3 loop reads CAISEAGTREKLFF. Written as DNA, the CDR3 is TGTGCCATCAGTGAGGCAGGGACTCGAGAAAAACTGTTTTTT.

The rearrangement joins TRBV28 to TRBJ2-5; 9 positions match TRBD2. The CDR3 has 16 amino acids. V was clipped by 6 bases and J by 2 bases; unmatched bases: 10. The germline CDR1 and CDR2 sequences are MDHEN and SYDVKM. CDR3 coding DNA: TGTGCCAGCAGCAAAAATAGCGGGAGAGCTCAAGAGACCCAGTACTTC. Residues: CASSKNSGRAQETQYF.

This clonotype came up a few times. The chain carries TRBV2 and TRBJ2-3, with 7 bases aligning to TRBD1. Trimming took 4 bases from V and 0 from J; bases not matched to a gene: 4. Per germline, CDR1 SNHLY and CDR2 FYNNEI. The CDR3 extends over 15 amino acids. CDR3 in amino acids: CASSAQGFSTDTQYF. CDR3 in DNA: TGTGCCAGCAGTGCACAGGGGTTCAGCACAGATACGCAGTATTTT. Combining the CDR3 with reference TRBV2 and TRBJ2-3 gives the whole variable domain EPEVTQTPSHQVTQMGQEVILRCVPISNHLYFYWYRQILGQKVEFLVSFYNNEISEKSEIFDDQFSVERPDGSNFTLKIRSTKLEDSAMYFCASSAQGFSTDTQYFGPGTRLTVL.